Included here is one T cell receptor (beta chain) sequence, with context. The record originates from a study of PD-L1 blockade in urothelial cancer. On the study more broadly: Patients commenced intravenous atezolizumab, 1,200 mg every 3 weeks, in the mid-2010s. Peripheral blood specimens exhibited a median yield of 141,255 T cells.

Specified time point: pretreatment peripheral blood. Repertoires were generated with immunoSEQ multiplex PCR, while TCRdb's copy carries only in-frame clones and drops some. Of about 52,000 clones listed, around 84% are singletons. The receptor comes from a man aged 45 to 65 with urothelial cancer. The sequences come from PBMCs, collected around atezolizumab (anti-PD-L1) treatment.

The CDR3 sequence: CASSLREGRYNEQFF. As DNA, the CDR3 is TGTGCCAGCAGCCTGCGGGAGGGGAGGTACAATGAGCAGTTCTTC. The chain is built from TRBV6-1 and TRBJ2-1; 9 bases align to TRBD2. The trim removed 6 bases at V and 4 bases at J, leaving 7 bases unmatched. CDR1 and CDR2 (germline): MNHNS, SASEGT. This CDR3 comprises 15 residues.